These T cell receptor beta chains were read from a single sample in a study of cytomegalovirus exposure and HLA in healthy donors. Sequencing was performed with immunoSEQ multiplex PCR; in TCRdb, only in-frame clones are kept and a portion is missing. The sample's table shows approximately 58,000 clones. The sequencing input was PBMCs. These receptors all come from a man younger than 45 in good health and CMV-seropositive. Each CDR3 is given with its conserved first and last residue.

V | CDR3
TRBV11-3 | CASSLSGRGHKEQYF
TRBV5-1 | CASSLAGQGQETQYF
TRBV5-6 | CASSTQETQYF
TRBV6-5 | CASSDLGLYNSPLHF
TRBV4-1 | CASSHTDRNTEAFF
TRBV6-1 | CASSGKAGEIVYEQYF
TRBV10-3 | CAISGNRASRANVLTF
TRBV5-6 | CASTGAYEQYF
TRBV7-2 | CASSPQGIGEQYF
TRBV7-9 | CASSPTGSLHF
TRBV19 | CARGVYEQYF
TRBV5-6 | CASSAGSEQYF
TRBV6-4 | CASSDGLSEAFF
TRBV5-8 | CASSLGNTGGFTEAFF
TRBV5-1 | CASSLSGGSVEQYF
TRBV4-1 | CASSQVGAGRDGNIQYF
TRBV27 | CASSWGAEAFF
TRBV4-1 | CASSQPTSGGAATQYF
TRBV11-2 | CASVQGTTEAFF
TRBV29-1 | CSVGTRFTDTQYF
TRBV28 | CASSSWGGTGGSNQPQHF
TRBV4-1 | CASRQSRDRHGAFF
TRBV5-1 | CASSRSSGGVQAYEQYF
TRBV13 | CASSLAAREDDTQYF
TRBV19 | CASSIVGTGRETQYF
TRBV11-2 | CASRVGYSTYEQYF
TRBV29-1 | CSVSYPSYGYTF
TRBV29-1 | CSPEFTDTYREEEETQYF
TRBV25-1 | CASSEGTGHGYTF
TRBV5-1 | CASSLGTGTWDEQYF
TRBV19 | CASSVDRLGNQPQHF
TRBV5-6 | CASSSQAPSPYNEQFF
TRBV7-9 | CASSRDSITDTQYF
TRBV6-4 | CASSASSSGANVLTF
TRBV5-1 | CASSSGLAGDTQYF
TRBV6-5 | CASSFRDRAGETQYF
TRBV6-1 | CASSPGASGKETQYF
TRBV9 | CASSPGTSGGVHEQYF
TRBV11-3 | CASSVSGVNTGELFF
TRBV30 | CAWSRRADRAHEKLFF
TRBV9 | CASSVGSRRETQYF
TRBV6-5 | CASRIQGSYTF
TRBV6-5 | CASRGQGTVYGYTF
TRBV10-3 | CAISETSGVTDTQYF
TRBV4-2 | CASSYYESEYNSPLHF
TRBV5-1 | CASRMGLAPYEQYF